This T cell receptor beta chain originates from a study of T cell responses to AZD1222 COVID-19 vaccine. Broader study findings: There were repertoire samples only from the period after the peak T cell response. Possibly, clonal diversity was underestimated; donors were largely white British and included more females. Only a handful of people who got AZD1222 tested seropositive at baseline. Receipt of two AZD1222 doses was followed by a rise in Spike-specific TCR breadth and depth.

Points on this clone: Antigen specificity is unknown.

CDR1 is MNHEY, CDR2 SMNVEV, per germline (reference sequence). V lost 5 bases to trimming and J lost 6 bases, with 24 bases between them. The CDR3 consists of 17 residues. This table comes from immunoSEQ multiplex PCR, and its TCRdb copy is limited to in-frame clones, with some not included. Seen here are approximately 150,000 clones, roughly 87% observed once, and the top ten hold around 5%. This sample comprised peripheral blood, obtained 28 days after the second dose of the MenACWY control vaccine. The source is an adult who received the MenACWY meningococcal vaccine as a control. This sequence joins TRBV27 and TRBJ2-3; TRBD1 might be the D (6 bases). As DNA, the CDR3 is TGTGCCAGCAGTCCCTATATGACAGGCCGCACGGCCGATACGCAGTATTTT. Amino acids: CASSPYMTGRTADTQYF.